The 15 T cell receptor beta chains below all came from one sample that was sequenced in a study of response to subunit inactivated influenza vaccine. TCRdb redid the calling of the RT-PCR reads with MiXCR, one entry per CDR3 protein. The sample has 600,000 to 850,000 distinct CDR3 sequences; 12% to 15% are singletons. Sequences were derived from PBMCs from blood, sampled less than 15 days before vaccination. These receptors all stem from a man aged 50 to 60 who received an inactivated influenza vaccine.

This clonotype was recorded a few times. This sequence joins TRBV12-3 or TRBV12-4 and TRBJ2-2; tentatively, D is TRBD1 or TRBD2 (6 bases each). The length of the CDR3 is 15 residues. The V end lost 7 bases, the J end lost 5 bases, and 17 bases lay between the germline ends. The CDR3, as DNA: TGTGCCAGCACCCTAGGGGGGATCTCGACCGGGGAGCTGTTTTTT. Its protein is CASTLGGISTGELFF.

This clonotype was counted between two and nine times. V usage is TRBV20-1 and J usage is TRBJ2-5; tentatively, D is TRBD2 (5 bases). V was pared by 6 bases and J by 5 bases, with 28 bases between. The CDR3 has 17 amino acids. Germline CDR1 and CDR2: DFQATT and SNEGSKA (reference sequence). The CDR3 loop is CSANRRGAGLEVETQYF. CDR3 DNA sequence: TGCAGTGCCAACAGAAGAGGTGCGGGCCTAGAAGTGGAGACCCAGTACTTC.

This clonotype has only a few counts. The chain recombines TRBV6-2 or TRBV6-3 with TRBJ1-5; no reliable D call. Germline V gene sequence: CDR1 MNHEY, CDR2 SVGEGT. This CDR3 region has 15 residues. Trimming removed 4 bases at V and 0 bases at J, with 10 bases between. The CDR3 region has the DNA TGTGCCAGCAGTTTACGGCTTAATAGCAATCAGCCCCAGCATTTT. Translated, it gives CASSLRLNSNQPQHF.

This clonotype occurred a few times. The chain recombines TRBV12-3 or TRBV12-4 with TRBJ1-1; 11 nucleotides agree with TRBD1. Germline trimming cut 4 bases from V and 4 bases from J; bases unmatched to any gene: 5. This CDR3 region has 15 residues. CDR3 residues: CASSSRTGGGTEAFF. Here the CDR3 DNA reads TGTGCCAGCAGTTCCCGGACAGGGGGCGGCACTGAAGCTTTCTTT.

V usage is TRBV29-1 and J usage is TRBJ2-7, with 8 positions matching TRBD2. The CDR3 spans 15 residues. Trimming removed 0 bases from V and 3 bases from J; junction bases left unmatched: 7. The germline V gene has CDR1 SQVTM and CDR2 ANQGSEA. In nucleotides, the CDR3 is TGCAGCGTTGAAGATCCACTAGCGGCCAACTACGAGCAGTACTTC. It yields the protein CSVEDPLAANYEQYF.

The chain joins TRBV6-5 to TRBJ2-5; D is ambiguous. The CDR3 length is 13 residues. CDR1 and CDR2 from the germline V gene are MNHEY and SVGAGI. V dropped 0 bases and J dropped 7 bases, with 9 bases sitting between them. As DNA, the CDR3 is TGTGCCAGCAGTTACTCGGGGTCCGGGACCCAGTACTTC. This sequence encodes CASSYSGSGTQYF.

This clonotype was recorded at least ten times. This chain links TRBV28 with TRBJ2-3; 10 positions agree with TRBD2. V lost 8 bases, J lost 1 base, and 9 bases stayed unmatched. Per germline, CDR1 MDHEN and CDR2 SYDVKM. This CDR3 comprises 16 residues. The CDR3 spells CASHTLAGAGTDTQYF. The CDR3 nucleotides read TGTGCCAGCCACACCCTAGCGGGAGCGGGCACAGATACGCAGTATTTT. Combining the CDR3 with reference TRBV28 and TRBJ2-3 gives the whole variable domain DVKVTQSSRYLVKRTGEKVFLECVQDMDHENMFWYRQDPGLGLRLIYFSYDVKMKEKGDIPEGYSVSREKKERFSLILESASTNQTSMYLCASHTLAGAGTDTQYFGPGTRLTVL.

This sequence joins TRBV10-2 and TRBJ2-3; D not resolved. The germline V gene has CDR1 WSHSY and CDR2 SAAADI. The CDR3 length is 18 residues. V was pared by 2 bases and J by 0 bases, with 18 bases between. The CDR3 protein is CASSEERFPTTSTDTQYF. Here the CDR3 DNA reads TGCGCCAGCAGTGAGGAAAGGTTTCCAACGACTAGCACAGATACGCAGTATTTT.

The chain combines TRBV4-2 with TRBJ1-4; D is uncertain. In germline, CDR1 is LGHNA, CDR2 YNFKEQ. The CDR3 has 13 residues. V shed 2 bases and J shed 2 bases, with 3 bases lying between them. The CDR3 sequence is CASSQFTNEKLFF. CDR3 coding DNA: TGTGCCAGCAGCCAATTTACTAATGAAAAACTGTTTTTT.

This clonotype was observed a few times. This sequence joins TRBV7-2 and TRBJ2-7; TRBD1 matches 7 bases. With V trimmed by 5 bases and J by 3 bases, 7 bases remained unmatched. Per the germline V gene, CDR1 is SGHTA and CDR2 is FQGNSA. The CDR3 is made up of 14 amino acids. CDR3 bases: TGTGCCAGCAGCCCGAGACAGGGTTACTACGAGCAGTACTTC. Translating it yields CASSPRQGYYEQYF. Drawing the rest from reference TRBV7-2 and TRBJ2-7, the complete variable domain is GAGVSQSPSNKVTEKGKDVELRCDPISGHTALYWYRQSLGQGLEFLIYFQGNSAPDKSGLPSDRFSAERTGGSVSTLTIQRTQQEDSAVYLCASSPRQGYYEQYFGPGTRLTVT.

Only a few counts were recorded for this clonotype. The CDR3 DNA follows: TGTGCCAGCAGTGAACAGGGCACCGGGGAGCTGTTTTTT. Protein: CASSEQGTGELFF. This sequence joins TRBV12-3 or TRBV12-4 and TRBJ2-2, with D perhaps matching TRBD1 (6 bases). The CDR3 sequence is 13 residues long. Trimming cost V 5 bases and J 4 bases, with 8 bases left between them.

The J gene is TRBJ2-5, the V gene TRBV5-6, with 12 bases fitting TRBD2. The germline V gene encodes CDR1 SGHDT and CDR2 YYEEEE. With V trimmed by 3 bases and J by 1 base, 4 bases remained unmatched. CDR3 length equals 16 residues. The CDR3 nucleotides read TGTGCCAGCAGCTCCGGACTAGCGGGATCCCAAGAGACCCAGTACTTC. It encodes CASSSGLAGSQETQYF.

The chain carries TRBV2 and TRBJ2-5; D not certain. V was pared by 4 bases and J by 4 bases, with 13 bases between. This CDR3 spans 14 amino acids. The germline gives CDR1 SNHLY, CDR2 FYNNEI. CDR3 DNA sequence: TGTGCCAGCAGTGGGGCCTCATCTATAGAGACCCAGTACTTC. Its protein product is CASSGASSIETQYF.

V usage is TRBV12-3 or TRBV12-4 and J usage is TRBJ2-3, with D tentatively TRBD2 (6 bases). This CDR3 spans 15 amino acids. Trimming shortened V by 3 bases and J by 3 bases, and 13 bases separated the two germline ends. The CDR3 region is CASSFKGRGTDTQYF. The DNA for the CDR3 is TGTGCCAGCAGTTTTAAGGGGCGGGGTACAGATACGCAGTATTTT.

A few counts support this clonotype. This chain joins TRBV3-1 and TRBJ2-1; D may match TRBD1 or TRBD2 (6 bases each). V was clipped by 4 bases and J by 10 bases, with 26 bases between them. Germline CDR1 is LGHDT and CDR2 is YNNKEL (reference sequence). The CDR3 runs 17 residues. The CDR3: CASSPIGNGRRGREQFF. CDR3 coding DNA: TGTGCCAGCAGCCCAATAGGGAACGGGCGCCGGGGGCGGGAGCAGTTCTTC.